The 29 T cell receptor beta chains below come from one sample, sequenced in a study of patients and donors after allogeneic stem cell transplantation. One entry per CDR3 protein, called by TCRdb with MiXCR from the RT-PCR reads. The sample lists hundreds of thousands of distinct CDR3 sequences; 16% were seen once. The sequencing sample was made of blood, either unsorted or a sorted T cell fraction (not recorded which). These receptors were obtained from a human donor who was either an allogeneic HSCT recipient or a stem cell or donor lymphocyte infusion donor (not recorded which). It is not recorded whose cells these are; they may come from a transplant donor.

This clonotype was detected a few times. The chain uses TRBV4-3 and TRBJ2-3; 10 bases align to TRBD1. The CDR3 spans 15 residues. Trimming at V came to 6 bases and at J to 4 bases, leaving 7 bases not matched to a gene. The germline CDR1 and CDR2 sequences are LGHNA and YSLEER. The CDR3 loop is CASSRTGGAADTQYF. The CDR3 DNA is TGCGCCAGCAGTCGGACAGGGGGGGCCGCAGATACGCAGTATTTT.

This clonotype was observed a handful of times. This rearrangement joins TRBV20-1 to TRBJ2-2; weak D call: TRBD1 (5 bases). CDR3 size: 15 residues. V lost 2 bases and J lost 1, with 11 bases in between. The V gene's germline CDR1 is DFQATT and CDR2 SNEGSKA (reference sequence). CDR3 nucleotide sequence: TGCAGTGCTAGAAATCCAGGGTTGAACACCGGGGAGCTGTTTTTT. Protein: CSARNPGLNTGELFF.

This clonotype was recorded a few times. The genes are TRBV3-1 and TRBJ2-7; TRBD2 agrees at 8 bases. Germline-derived CDR1 and CDR2 are LGHDT and YNNKEL (reference sequence). The CDR3 totals 15 residues. V trimming: 1 base; J trimming: 4 bases; junction bases outside the gene matches: 6. The CDR3 loop is CASSQVASGQYEQYF. DNA of the CDR3: TGTGCCAGCAGCCAAGTCGCTAGCGGGCAGTACGAGCAGTACTTC.

In its sample, this clonotype was seen a few times. The V gene is TRBV15, the J gene TRBJ2-7; D might be TRBD1 (6 bases). The germline V gene encodes CDR1 LNHNV and CDR2 YYDKDF (reference sequence). The CDR3 loop spans 16 amino acids. Trimming removed 0 bases from V and 4 bases from J, with 16 bases in between. Written as DNA, the CDR3 is TGTGCCACCAGCAGAGATCGGCAGGGGAGTCGGTACGAGCAGTACTTC. Translation: CATSRDRQGSRYEQYF.

The rearrangement links TRBV20-1 to TRBJ2-1; 14 bases fit TRBD2. V trimming: 4 bases; J trimming: 6 bases; junction bases outside the gene matches: 2. This CDR3 comprises 14 residues. CDR1 and CDR2 (germline): DFQATT, SNEGSKA (reference sequence). CDR3 nucleotides: TGCAGTGCTACGACTAGCGGGAGGGCCAATGAGCAGTTCTTC. This translates into CSATTSGRANEQFF.

This clonotype turned up a few times. This sequence may be a read error, since a much larger clone differs from it by one base. V usage is TRBV6-2 or TRBV6-3 and J usage is TRBJ2-3; the D is unclear. The V end lost 6 bases, the J end lost 4 bases, and 5 bases lay between the germline ends. This CDR3 has 11 amino acids. Germline CDR1 MNHEY, CDR2 SVGEGT. The CDR3 region has the DNA TGTGCCAGCAGCTTCCCAGATACGCAGTATTTT. As protein: CASSFPDTQYF.

This clonotype was seen a handful of times. V and J are TRBV4-3 and TRBJ2-3, with 11 bases aligning to TRBD2. The CDR3 length is 16 residues. V was clipped by 3 bases and J by 5 bases; unmatched bases: 7. Looked up from germline, CDR1 is LGHNA and CDR2 is YSLEER. CDR3 residues: CASSQTLAGVKDTQYF. For the CDR3, the DNA is TGCGCCAGCAGCCAGACACTAGCGGGGGTGAAAGATACGCAGTATTTT.

The sample holds a few counts of this clonotype. V is TRBV12-3 or TRBV12-4 and J is TRBJ2-7; D gene ambiguous. The CDR3 totals 11 residues. Trimming pared 6 bases from V and 8 bases from J, leaving 11 bases between. CDR3 residues: CASSRNTKQYF. Here the CDR3 DNA reads TGTGCCAGCAGCCGAAATACCAAGCAGTACTTC.

This clonotype was recorded a few times. This chain connects TRBV7-2 to TRBJ2-2; 8 bases align to TRBD1. CDR3 size: 16 residues. The ends lost 2 bases at V and 6 bases at J; junction bases unmatched: 8. Germline lookup yields CDR1 SGHTA and CDR2 FQGNSA. In DNA, the CDR3 is TGTGCCAGCAGCTTATCCATCAGGGGGCGCGCCGGGGAGCTGTTTTTT. Translated, it gives CASSLSIRGRAGELFF.

The chain combines TRBV3-1 with TRBJ1-3, with D perhaps TRBD1 (6 bases). V dropped 4 bases and J dropped 2 bases, with 9 bases sitting between them. CDR1 is LGHDT, CDR2 YNNKEL, per germline (reference sequence). The CDR3 has 14 amino acids. This CDR3 is CASSLRQAGNTIYF. The CDR3 region has the DNA TGTGCCAGCAGCCTCAGACAGGCTGGAAACACCATATATTTT.

The chain employs TRBV19 and TRBJ2-5; TRBD2 is a possible D gene (5 bases). The CDR3 consists of 13 residues. The germline V gene has CDR1 LNHDA and CDR2 SQIVND (reference sequence). The V end was cut by 6 bases, the J end by 3 bases, with 11 bases between. The CDR3 DNA is TGTGCCAGTAGCCGGCGGGTGGAAGAGACCCAGTACTTC. Residues: CASSRRVEETQYF.

This clonotype appeared once. The chain carries TRBV11-2 and TRBJ2-2, with 9 positions matching TRBD2. V dropped 5 bases and J dropped 4; count of bases not matched to a gene: 14. Germline V CDR1 and CDR2: SGHAT, FQNNGV. This CDR3 has 18 residues. CDR3 amino acids: CASSLGTSPGRSTGELFF. CDR3 DNA: TGTGCCAGCAGCCTCGGGACTAGCCCAGGACGGTCCACCGGGGAGCTGTTTTTT.

This clonotype was seen only a few times. The chain joins TRBV7-2 to TRBJ1-2; no reliable D call. The CDR3 spans 13 residues. Trimming took off 2 bases at V and 8 bases at J, with 12 bases between the two ends. The germline CDR1 and CDR2 sequences are SGHTA and FQGNSA. The CDR3 loop is CASSLLEGRGYTF. The CDR3 DNA follows: TGTGCCAGCAGCTTACTGGAGGGTCGGGGCTACACCTTC.

The chain employs TRBV11-3 and TRBJ2-1; 9 nucleotides match TRBD2. J lost 9 bases, V lost 1 base, and 7 bases had no gene match. The germline V gene encodes CDR1 SGHNT and CDR2 YENEEA. The CDR3 runs to 15 residues. The CDR3 sequence: CASSLGGLALPEQFF. For the CDR3, the DNA is TGTGCCAGCAGCTTAGGGGGACTAGCCCTACCTGAGCAGTTCTTC. Based on the CDR3 plus reference TRBV11-3 and TRBJ2-1, the full variable domain is EAGVVQSPRYKIIEKKQPVAFWCNPISGHNTLYWYLQNLGQGPELLIRYENEEAVDDSQLPKDRFSAERLKGVDSTLKIQPAELGDSAVYLCASSLGGLALPEQFFGPGTRLTVL.

This clonotype came up a few times. The chain recombines TRBV9 with TRBJ1-5; D perhaps matches TRBD1 (5 bases). In germline, CDR1 is SGDLS, CDR2 YYNGEE. The CDR3 extends over 18 amino acids. CDR3 residues: CAAVRISSTRTSNQPQHF. The CDR3 DNA reads as TGTGCGGCGGTGAGGATCTCATCAACCCGGACAAGCAATCAGCCCCAGCATTTT. Full variable domain (remainder filled in from reference TRBV9 and TRBJ1-5): DSGVTQTPKHLITATGQRVTLRCSPRSGDLSVYWYQQSLDQGLQFLIQYYNGEERAKGNILERFSAQQFPDLHSELNLSSLELGDSALYFCAAVRISSTRTSNQPQHFGDGTRLSIL.

Ten or more counts support this clonotype. The J gene is TRBJ1-5, the V gene TRBV29-1; D is ambiguous. This CDR3 region has 14 residues. Trimming left V 1 base short and J 9 bases short, with 16 bases between. The germline gives CDR1 SQVTM, CDR2 ANQGSEA. Here the CDR3 DNA reads TGCAGCGTTGAAGTGGGTTGGGGTAGTGGGCCCCAGCATTTT. Its translation: CSVEVGWGSGPQHF.

In this sample, this clonotype turned up a few times. The V call is TRBV5-4, the J call TRBJ2-7; no definite D call. Germline assignment: CDR1 SGHNT and CDR2 YYREEE (reference sequence). This CDR3 comprises 13 residues. The V and J ends lost 7 bases and 1 base respectively, with 12 bases between them. The chain's CDR3 is CASRSLGSYEQYF. CDR3 DNA sequence: TGTGCCAGCCGAAGTCTGGGGTCCTACGAGCAGTACTTC.

This clonotype turned up a few times. The chain uses TRBV2 and TRBJ2-2; D might be TRBD1 or TRBD2, each matching 5 bases. This CDR3 region has 15 residues. Per the germline V gene, CDR1 is SNHLY and CDR2 is FYNNEI. V dropped 5 bases and J dropped 3 bases, with 13 bases sitting between them. As DNA, the CDR3 is TGTGCCAGCAGTCGACGGGGACGTCACACCGGGGAGCTGTTTTTT. Protein sequence: CASSRRGRHTGELFF.

V and J are TRBV28 and TRBJ2-1, with D maybe TRBD2 (6 bases). CDR1 MDHEN and CDR2 SYDVKM come from the germline V gene. Trimming removed 6 bases at V and 4 bases at J, with 13 bases between. CDR3 length: 14 residues. The CDR3: CASRFLGLYNEQFF. The CDR3 DNA sequence: TGTGCCAGCAGATTTCTGGGACTTTACAATGAGCAGTTCTTC.

The rearrangement uses TRBV5-1 and TRBJ2-1; TRBD2 agrees at 7 bases. The germline V gene encodes CDR1 SGHRS and CDR2 YFSETQ. V was clipped by 1 base and J by 3 bases; unmatched bases: 4. The CDR3 spans 15 residues. The CDR3 spells CASSLRSSGYNEQFF. CDR3 in DNA: TGCGCCAGCAGCTTGAGGTCTAGCGGCTACAATGAGCAGTTCTTC.

J is TRBJ2-1 and V is TRBV9, with no clear D. V shed 4 bases and J shed 5 bases, with 10 bases lying between them. The CDR3 covers 13 residues. The V gene's germline CDR1 is SGDLS and CDR2 YYNGEE. The CDR3 protein is CASSSDKNNEQFF. The DNA of the CDR3 is TGTGCCAGCAGCTCCGACAAGAACAATGAGCAGTTCTTC.

This chain links TRBV7-8 with TRBJ1-5; no firm D call. This CDR3 contains 13 residues. V lost 5 bases and J 7 bases, leaving 12 bases between the germline ends. The germline V gene has CDR1 SGHVS and CDR2 FQNEAQ. The CDR3 DNA reads as TGTGCCAGCAGCCGGCCCGAAGGGCAGCCCCAGCATTTT. Its protein is CASSRPEGQPQHF.

V and J are TRBV15 and TRBJ2-6; tentatively, D is TRBD1 or TRBD2 (6 bases each). CDR3 length: 16 residues. The germline gives CDR1 LNHNV, CDR2 YYDKDF (reference sequence). The germline V and J ends were trimmed by 0 bases and 3 bases, with 9 bases remaining between them. The CDR3 sequence is CATSRDRGVGANVLTF. The CDR3 DNA is TGTGCCACCAGCAGAGATAGGGGGGTTGGGGCCAACGTCCTGACTTTC.

This clonotype was recorded many times. This chain connects TRBV4-1 to TRBJ2-7; 11 nucleotides line up with TRBD2. Germline V lookup: CDR1 MGHRA, CDR2 YSYEKL. J lost 5 bases, V lost 4 bases, and 10 bases had no gene match. The CDR3 sequence is 16 residues long. The CDR3 sequence is CASSPGLADPTHEQYF. For the CDR3, the DNA is TGCGCCAGCAGCCCGGGACTAGCGGATCCCACCCACGAGCAGTACTTC.

This clonotype was observed many times. This chain links TRBV5-1 with TRBJ2-7; 8 bases align to TRBD1. V dropped 2 bases and J dropped 5; count of bases not matched to a gene: 15. This CDR3 region has 17 residues. Germline values: CDR1 SGHRS, CDR2 YFSETQ. Here the CDR3 DNA reads TGCGCCAGCAGCTTCAGGCCTTCCAGGGGGCTGTCCCACGAGCAGTACTTC. Encoded protein: CASSFRPSRGLSHEQYF.

This clonotype was recorded at least ten times. The chain recombines TRBV12-3 or TRBV12-4 with TRBJ2-3; 14 bases align to TRBD2. The CDR3 totals 16 residues. The V segment lost 6 bases and the J segment 6 bases; nucleotides outside the gene matches: 8. CDR3 nucleotide sequence: TGTGCCAGCAGCCGGGGACTAGCGGGAGTATCCGATACGCAGTATTTT. This codes for CASSRGLAGVSDTQYF.

The gene calls are TRBV11-1 and TRBJ2-3, with D unclear. The CDR3 runs to 16 residues. Per the germline V gene, CDR1 is SGHAT and CDR2 is FQDESV (reference sequence). V lost 5 bases to trimming and J lost 2 bases, with 17 bases between them. CDR3 nucleotides: TGTGCCAGCAGCACCCGGACCCTAGGGCTCACAGATACGCAGTATTTT. The encoded protein is CASSTRTLGLTDTQYF.

V usage is TRBV5-1 and J usage is TRBJ2-2; D gene uncertain. The CDR3 consists of 15 residues. Germline V lookup: CDR1 SGHRS, CDR2 YFSETQ. The ends were cut back, 1 base at V and 0 bases at J, with 7 bases in the middle. The CDR3 loop reads CASSLRPPNTGELFF. In nucleotides, the CDR3 is TGCGCCAGCAGCTTGCGACCCCCGAACACCGGGGAGCTGTTTTTT. Drawing the rest from reference TRBV5-1 and TRBJ2-2, the complete variable domain is KAGVTQTPRYLIKTRGQQVTLSCSPISGHRSVSWYQQTPGQGLQFLFEYFSETQRNKGNFPGRFSGRQFSNSRSEMNVSTLELGDSALYLCASSLRPPNTGELFFGEGSRLTVL.

The gene calls are TRBV6-1 and TRBJ1-4, with D perhaps matching TRBD1 (5 bases). The CDR3 covers 14 residues. V lost 7 bases, J lost 7 bases, and 16 bases lay in between. Germline V CDR1 and CDR2: MNHNS, SASEGT. CDR3 amino acids: CASKRSRAGEKLFF. The CDR3, as DNA: TGTGCCAGCAAACGATCCAGGGCTGGTGAAAAACTGTTTTTT.